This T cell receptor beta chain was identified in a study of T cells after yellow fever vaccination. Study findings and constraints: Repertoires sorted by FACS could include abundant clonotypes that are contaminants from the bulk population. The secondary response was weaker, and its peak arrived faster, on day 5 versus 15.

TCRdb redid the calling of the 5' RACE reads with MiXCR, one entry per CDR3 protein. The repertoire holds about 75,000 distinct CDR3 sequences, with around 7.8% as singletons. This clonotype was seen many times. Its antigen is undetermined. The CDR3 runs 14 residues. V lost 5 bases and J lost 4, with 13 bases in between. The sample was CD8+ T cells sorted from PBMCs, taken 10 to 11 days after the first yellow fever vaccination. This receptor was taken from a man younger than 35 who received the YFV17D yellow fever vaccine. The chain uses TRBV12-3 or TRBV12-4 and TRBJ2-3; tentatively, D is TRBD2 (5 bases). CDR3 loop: CASSTLAGPDTQYF. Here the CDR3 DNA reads TGTGCCAGCAGTACCCTAGCCGGACCAGATACGCAGTATTTT.